This T cell receptor beta chain originates from a study of T cell repertoires in cytomegalovirus infection. Background on the study: In the study, CMV epitopes included recently identified HLA-C-restricted and well-studied HLA-B-restricted ones.

A single record per CDR3 protein comes from TCRdb applying MiXCR to the reads. This sample yields roughly 990,000 distinct CDR3 sequences, of which approximately 30% are seen a single time; around an eighth belongs to the top ten. Findings and limits, study-wide: Ex vivo responses were dominated by HLA-C-restricted CMV-specific TCR beta clonotypes.

Note on this clonotype: The antigen is undetermined.

Unmatched junction bases numbered 9, after V lost 4 bases and J lost 1 base. The CDR3 runs 16 residues. CDR1 is SEHNR, CDR2 FQNEAQ, per germline (reference sequence). This specimen consisted of cultured CD8+ T cells from PBMCs, obtained from culture after CMV antigen stimulation. V is TRBV7-9 and J is TRBJ2-7; TRBD2 matches 8 bases. This receptor was obtained from a human donor in good health (CMV status not recorded). Some clones in this sample may be carry-over from other donors' samples. The CDR3 spells CASSSGSGAVSYEQYF. Here the CDR3 DNA reads TGTGCCAGCAGCTCAGGTAGCGGGGCGGTATCCTACGAGCAGTACTTC.